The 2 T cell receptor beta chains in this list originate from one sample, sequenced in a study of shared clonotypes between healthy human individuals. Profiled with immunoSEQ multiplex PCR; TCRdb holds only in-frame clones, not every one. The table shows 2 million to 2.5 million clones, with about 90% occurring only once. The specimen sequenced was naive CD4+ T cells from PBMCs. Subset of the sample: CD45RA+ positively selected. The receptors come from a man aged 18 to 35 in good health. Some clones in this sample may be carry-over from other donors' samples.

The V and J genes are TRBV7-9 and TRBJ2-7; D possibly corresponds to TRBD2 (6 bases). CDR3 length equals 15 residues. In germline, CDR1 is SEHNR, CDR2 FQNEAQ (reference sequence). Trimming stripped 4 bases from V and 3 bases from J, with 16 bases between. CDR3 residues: CASSSGDGGYYEQYF. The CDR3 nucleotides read TGTGCCAGCAGCTCAGGAGACGGGGGTTACTACGAGCAGTACTTC.

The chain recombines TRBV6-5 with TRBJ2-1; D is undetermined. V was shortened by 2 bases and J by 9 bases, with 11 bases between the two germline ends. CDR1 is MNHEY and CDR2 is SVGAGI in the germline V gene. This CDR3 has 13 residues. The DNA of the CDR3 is TGTGCCAGCAGTTACACTCGAAAGCTTGAGCAGTTCTTC. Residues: CASSYTRKLEQFF.